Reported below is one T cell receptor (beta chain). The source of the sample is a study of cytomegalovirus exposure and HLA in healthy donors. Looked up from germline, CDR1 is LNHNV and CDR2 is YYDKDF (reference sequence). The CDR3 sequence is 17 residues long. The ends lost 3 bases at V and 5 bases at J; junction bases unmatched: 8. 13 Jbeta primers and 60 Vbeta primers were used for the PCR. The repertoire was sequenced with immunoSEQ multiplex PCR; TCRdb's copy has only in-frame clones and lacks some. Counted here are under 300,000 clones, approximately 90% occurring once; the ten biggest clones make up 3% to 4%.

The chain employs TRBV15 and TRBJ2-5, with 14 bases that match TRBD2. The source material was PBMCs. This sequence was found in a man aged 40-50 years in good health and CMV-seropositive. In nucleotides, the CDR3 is TGTGCCACCAGCAGGGCCGGGACTAGCGGGAGTTGGGAGACCCAGTACTTC. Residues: CATSRAGTSGSWETQYF.